The sequence of this T cell receptor (beta chain) was determined in a study of beta chain features in type 1 diabetes. General study findings and limits: There were fewer insertions and more deletions at the VDJ junctions of type 1 diabetes patients. Any HLA effect on TCRB rearrangement was left unresolved by small sub-analyses.

This clone has only a few counts. Its antigen is not known. This sample also contains other DNA sequences that code for the same CDR3. Germline V CDR1 and CDR2: SGHRS, YFSETQ. The CDR3 has 13 amino acids. V was trimmed by 4 bases and J by 1 base, leaving 8 bases between them. Every bit of the isolated RNA underwent reverse transcription, so sequencing read expressed TCRB transcripts. Method: immunoSEQ multiplex PCR; TCRdb's copy keeps in-frame clones and lacks some. The sample has fewer than 900,000 clones, under 20% seen once. The genes are TRBV5-1 and TRBJ2-5; D may match TRBD1 or TRBD2 (5 bases each). The TCR was taken from a woman aged 18-29 years in good health. The sample comprised naive CD4+ T cells from blood. This chain's CDR3 is CASSPGPQETQYF. For the CDR3, the DNA is TGCGCCAGCAGCCCGGGACCCCAAGAGACCCAGTACTTC.